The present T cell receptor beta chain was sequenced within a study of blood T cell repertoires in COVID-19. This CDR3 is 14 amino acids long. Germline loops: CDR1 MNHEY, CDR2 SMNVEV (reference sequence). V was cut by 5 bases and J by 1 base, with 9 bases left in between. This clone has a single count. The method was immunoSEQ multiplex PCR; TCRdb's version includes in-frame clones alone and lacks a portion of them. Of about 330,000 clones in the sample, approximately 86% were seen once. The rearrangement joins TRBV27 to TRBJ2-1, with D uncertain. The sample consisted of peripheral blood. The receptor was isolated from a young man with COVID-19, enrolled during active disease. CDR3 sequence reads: CASSRLRSYNEQFF. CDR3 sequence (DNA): TGTGCCAGCAGTAGACTTAGGTCCTACAATGAGCAGTTCTTC.